Listed below are T cell receptor beta chains from one sample, sequenced in a study of brain metastases from non-small cell lung cancer. Sequencing used immunoSEQ multiplex PCR; TCRdb keeps in-frame clones, though not all of them. The table lists some 300 clones, around 93% of them singletons. The specimen sequenced was tissue from a brain metastasis. These receptors were obtained from a donor at least 40 years old with non-small cell lung cancer. Both conserved end residues are part of each CDR3. The order of the fields is CDR3 length, V gene, D gene, J gene, clone size, CDR3 DNA, CDR3 protein. A D gene is named only where the DNA matches it firmly. Size tells how often a clone was seen (once, few, many) or the class of an expanded clone, and some rows leave it out.

12	TRBV11-2	.	TRBJ2-3	.	TGTGCCAGCAGCCATTTCACAGATACGCAGTATTTT	CASSHFTDTQYF
11	TRBV29-1	TRBD2	TRBJ2-3	.	TGCACCGGGGGGACCACAGATACACAGTATTTT	CTGGTTDTQYF
13	TRBV10-1	.	TRBJ2-1	.	TGCGCCAGCAGCGAAACTGGACGGAATGAGCAGTTCTTC	CASSETGRNEQFF
13	TRBV21-1	.	TRBJ2-7	.	TGTGCCAGCAGGGGACAGGGGCACTACGAGCAGTACTTC	CASRGQGHYEQYF
15	TRBV7-8	TRBD2	TRBJ2-1	.	TGTGCCAGCAGCTTAGGTACTAGCGCCTACAATGAGCAGTTCTTC	CASSLGTSAYNEQFF
15	TRBV16	.	TRBJ1-5	.	TGTGCCAGCAGCCCCGTGGGTAGCCCCAATCAGCCCCAGCATTTT	CASSPVGSPNQPQHF
13	TRBV12-3/TRBV12-4	TRBD2	TRBJ2-3	once	TGTGCCAGCAGGTATAGCGGGAGGGATACGCAGTATTTT	CASRYSGRDTQYF
13	TRBV30	TRBD1	TRBJ1-5	.	TGTGCCTCCGCGCAGGGGGCAGGTCAGCCCCAGCATTTT	CASAQGAGQPQHF
13	TRBV7-8	TRBD1	TRBJ1-1	.	TGTGTCAGCAGACTCGCCGGGACAGGGGCAGCTTTCTTT	CVSRLAGTGAAFF
17	TRBV28	.	TRBJ1-4	.	TGTGCCAGCAGTTTAAAGGGTAATGGCGGTAGTAGTGAAAAACTGTTTTTT	CASSLKGNGGSSEKLFF
15	TRBV5-4	.	TRBJ1-6	.	TGTGCCAGCAGCTTGAGAGGAGCAGGTGCTTCCACCCTCCACTTT	CASSLRGAGASTLHF
15	TRBV10-3	TRBD1	TRBJ1-2	once	TGTGCCATCAGTGATAGCGGGACAGGGGGCCCTGGCTACACCTTC	CAISDSGTGGPGYTF
15	TRBV29-1	.	TRBJ2-7	.	TGCAGCGTTGGAGCGCGGGACACCTTTTCCGACGAGCAGTACTTC	CSVGARDTFSDEQYF
12	TRBV6-5	.	TRBJ2-7	.	TGTGCCAGCAGAGACATTACCTACGAGCAGTACTTC	CASRDITYEQYF
15	TRBV10-2	.	TRBJ2-2	once	TGCGCCAGCAGTGAGGGGACCGTGAACACCGGGGAGCTGTTTTTT	CASSEGTVNTGELFF
16	TRBV25-1	TRBD1	TRBJ1-1	.	TGTGCCAGCAGTGACCGCCTCCGACAGGGGGCAGATGAAGCTTTCTTT	CASSDRLRQGADEAFF
13	TRBV2	.	TRBJ2-5	.	TGTGCCAGCAGTAACCGGGGGCGGGAGACCCAGTACTTC	CASSNRGRETQYF
18	TRBV27	TRBD1	TRBJ2-2	.	TGTGCCAGCAGTTTACGATGGACAGGGGGCTTGGGCACCGGGGAGCTGTTTTTT	CASSLRWTGGLGTGELFF
13	TRBV6-2/TRBV6-3	.	TRBJ1-2	.	TGTGCCAGCAGTCCGGACAGTTTTTATGGCTACACCTTC	CASSPDSFYGYTF
15	TRBV7-2	.	TRBJ1-6	.	TGTGCCAGCAGCTCCCGTCGGGGAAATAATTCACCCCTCCACTTT	CASSSRRGNNSPLHF
17	TRBV6-2/TRBV6-3	TRBD1	TRBJ1-1	.	TGTGCCAGCAGTTACCCGGAGGGACAGGGAATGAACACTGAAGCTTTCTTT	CASSYPEGQGMNTEAFF
11	TRBV24-1	.	TRBJ1-2	.	TGTGCCACCAGCGACAGCTATGGCTACACCTTC	CATSDSYGYTF
14	TRBV5-6	.	TRBJ1-1	.	TGTGCCAGCAGCTTGGCCGTCAGCCAGACTGAAGCTTTCTTT	CASSLAVSQTEAFF
15	TRBV19	.	TRBJ1-1	.	TGTGCCAGTAGTGTTTACAGTATAGCGAACACTGAAGCTTTCTTT	CASSVYSIANTEAFF
15	TRBV7-7	.	TRBJ1-6	.	TGTGCTAGCAGCCGGGACCCAGGCGGGGGTTCACCCCTCCACTTT	CASSRDPGGGSPLHF
13	TRBV10-3	.	TRBJ1-4	.	TGTGCCATCAGTGAAAGGTTTTATGAAAAACTGTTTTTT	CAISERFYEKLFF
14	TRBV7-2	.	TRBJ1-1	.	TGTGCCAGCAGCCCCTGGGACGGATACACTGAAGCTTTCTTT	CASSPWDGYTEAFF
12	TRBV19	.	TRBJ1-2	.	TGTGCCAGCGGTGAGGTTCCCTATGGCTACACCTTC	CASGEVPYGYTF
9	TRBV15	.	TRBJ1-2	.	TGTGCCACCCTATTGCGCTACACCTTC	CATLLRYTF
14	TRBV2	.	TRBJ1-6	.	TGTGCCAGCAGTGTCCTACCAGGTCCGTCACCCCTCCACTTT	CASSVLPGPSPLHF
16	TRBV4-3	.	TRBJ2-7	.	TGCGCCAGCAGCCAAGGTCGAAGGACAGCGGCCTACGAGCAGTACTTC	CASSQGRRTAAYEQYF
17	TRBV7-2	TRBD2	TRBJ2-7	.	TGTGCCAGCAGCTTAGCGGGGACTAGCGGGTACTCCTACGAGCAGTACTTC	CASSLAGTSGYSYEQYF
14	TRBV2	.	TRBJ1-6	.	TGTGCCAGCAGTGTTCTACCAGGTCCGTCACCCCTCCACTTT	CASSVLPGPSPLHF
16	TRBV28	TRBD2	TRBJ2-7	.	TGTGCCAGCAGTCCACCGGGGACTAGCGGTCCCTACGAGCAGTACTTC	CASSPPGTSGPYEQYF
16	TRBV18	.	TRBJ2-2	.	TGTGCCAGCTCACCGCTGATAACCACCAACACCGGGGAGCTGTTTTTT	CASSPLITTNTGELFF
12	TRBV29-1	TRBD1	TRBJ1-1	.	TGCAGCGTTAGGACAGGGCACACTGAAGCTTTCTTT	CSVRTGHTEAFF
17	TRBV4-3	.	TRBJ2-1	.	TGCGCCAGCAGCCAAGATGGAGGGGGGCCCCCCTACAATGAGCAGTTCTTC	CASSQDGGGPPYNEQFF
14	TRBV9	TRBD1	TRBJ1-4	once	TGTGCCAGCAGCATACAGGGGACTAATGAAAAACTGTTTTTT	CASSIQGTNEKLFF
16	TRBV6-1	.	TRBJ1-5	.	TGTGCCAGCAGTGTATCAGGGGTCGGGGAGGATCAGCCCCAGCATTTT	CASSVSGVGEDQPQHF
14	TRBV6-5	TRBD1	TRBJ2-7	.	TGTGCCAGCAGTTATACAGGGGACTCCTACGAGCAGTACTTC	CASSYTGDSYEQYF
12	TRBV5-1	.	TRBJ2-2	.	TGCGCCAGCAGCTTTTCGACCGGGGAGCTGTTTTTT	CASSFSTGELFF
16	TRBV28	.	TRBJ1-5	.	TGTGCCAGCAGTCTAAGGGTAGAGGGTGGCAATCAGCCCCAGCATTTT	CASSLRVEGGNQPQHF